This TCR beta chain came from a study of cytomegalovirus exposure and HLA in healthy donors. Germline CDR1 is SGHTS and CDR2 is YDEGEE. V trimming: 2 bases; J trimming: 8 bases; junction bases outside the gene matches: 7. The CDR3 sequence is 15 residues long. 60 Vbeta and 13 Jbeta primers were used in PCR. Sequenced by immunoSEQ multiplex PCR; TCRdb stores in-frame clones only, minus some. The sample has approximately 200,000 clones; around 80% are singletons. The source of this sequence is a man aged 25 to 40 in good health and CMV-seronegative. The chain uses TRBV5-8 and TRBJ2-1, with 10 bases matching TRBD2. The sample was PBMCs. CDR3 sequence reads: CASSFYPSGSDEQFF. The CDR3 nucleotides are TGTGCCAGCAGCTTTTATCCTAGCGGGAGCGATGAGCAGTTCTTC.